Described below is a single T cell receptor beta chain sequence and its context. The specificity of this receptor is unknown. CDR1 and CDR2 (MGHDK, SYGVNS) derive from the germline V gene. The CDR3 covers 15 residues, taking in both the cysteine and the phenylalanine. No nucleotide data were recorded. Sequencing took place on a NextSeq 550. The Human TCR Profiling Kit (MiLaboratory) was used to make UMI-labeled 5' RACE TRB cDNA libraries. The full amount of extracted RNA was used for cDNA synthesis, and the full amount of resulting cDNA was used for PCR amplification. The libraries were made side by side, with each library going through the same number of PCR cycles. On the study's bioinformatics: MIGEC and MiXCR extracted about 50,000 +/- 9,200 unique UMI-labeled TRB cDNA molecules per library, requiring at least two reads per UMI. Each library averaged about 37,000 +/- 9,700 functional in-frame TRB CDR3 nucleotide clonotypes without stop codons. After downsampling to 5000 UMI-labeled TRB molecules per sample, diversity metrics such as normalized Shannon-Wiener and Chao1 were calculated in VDJtools. VDJtools computed clonotype-size-weighted physicochemical properties of the central five CDR3 residues: interaction energy, strength, volume and Kidera factor 4. TCRdb reprocessed the public reads and reports one entry per CDR3 protein sequence, without DNA. These V and J calls originate from TCRdb's pipeline instead of the authors' own analysis. The sample's table covers approximately 100,000 distinct CDR3 sequences. Together, the top ten hold about 0.34% of the sample.

The data originate from a study of CXCR3-negative and CXCR3-positive naive CD8 T cells (dated by TCRdb to between 2019 and 2020). Notes on the research overall: About 150 million TRB reads were obtained in total, roughly 1.5 +/- 0.3 million reads per library. Data from under 12 donors, pooled across two independent experiments, went into the diversity and physicochemical repertoire analyses. TRBV-TRBJ cluster analysis included naive subsets from about 5 donors and memory cells from 3 donors. The paper as a whole reports these results and caveats: Repertoire diversity was comparably high in both naive subsets but much lower in memory CD8+ T cells. Because surface CD5, which has been linked to self-reactivity in mice, was comparable between naive subsets, TCR interaction strength was also inferred from TRB CDR3 physicochemical properties. TRB CDR3s from CXCR3-positive naive cells showed higher hydrophobicity (lower Kidera factor 4), lower energy, and higher strength and volume indices than CXCR3-negative naive cells. Similar TRBV-TRBJ usage was shown by naive CXCR3-negative and CXCR3-positive cells from the same donor, whereas distinct patterns were shown by memory cells. Freshly isolated PBMCs were used for most assays because CXCR3 expression partially decreased after cryopreservation.

For each CD8+ T cell subset, flow sorting was done in triplicate, and about 300,000 cells per subset went directly into RLT lysis buffer. To exclude memory contaminants, naive CD8+ T cells were stringently defined as CD45RO-CCR7+CD27+CD95-. Using standard density gradient centrifugation, peripheral blood mononuclear cells were isolated from buffy coats. Naive CXCR3-negative and CXCR3-positive CD8+ T cells were flow-sorted using a FACSAria III. Total RNA was extracted from sorted cells using an RNeasy Mini Kit. The chain couples TRBV25-1 to TRBJ2-2; TCRdb selects TRBD1, and the lack of DNA leaves this call unchecked. The sequenced material came from naive CXCR3+ CD8+ T cells from blood. This sample's cell subset or site label indicates: CD45RO-CCR7+CD27+CD95- naive CD8+ T cells expressing CXCR3 (TNR3+). This TCR was recovered from a human donor in good health. Some clones in this sample may be carry-over from other donors' samples. CDR3 reads: CASSRGTGEVGELFF.